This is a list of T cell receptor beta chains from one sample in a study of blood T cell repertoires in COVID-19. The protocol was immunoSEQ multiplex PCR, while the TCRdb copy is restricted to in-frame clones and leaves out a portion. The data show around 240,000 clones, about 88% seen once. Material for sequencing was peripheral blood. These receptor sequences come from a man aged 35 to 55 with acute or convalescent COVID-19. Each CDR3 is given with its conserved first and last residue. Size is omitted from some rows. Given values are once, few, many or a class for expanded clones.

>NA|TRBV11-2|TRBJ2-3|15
CASSWRTGRTDTQYF
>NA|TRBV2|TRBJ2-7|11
CASSEYYEQYF
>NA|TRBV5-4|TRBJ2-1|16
CASSSPRAGSYNEQFF
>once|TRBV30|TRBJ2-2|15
CAWSEPGANTGELFF
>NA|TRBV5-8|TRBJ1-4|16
CASSSGQGATNEKLFF
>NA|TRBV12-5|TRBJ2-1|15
CASGLPNRDGDEQFF
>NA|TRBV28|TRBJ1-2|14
CASSLTQGGGGYTF
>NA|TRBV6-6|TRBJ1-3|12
CATALSGNTIYF
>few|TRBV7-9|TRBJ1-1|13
CASSLKGDTEAFF
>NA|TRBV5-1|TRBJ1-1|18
CASSSDGQVGTLNTEAFF